A single sample is the source of the 9 T cell receptor beta chains below, sequenced in a study of blood T cell repertoires in COVID-19. The assay was immunoSEQ multiplex PCR, and TCRdb's table has in-frame clones only and misses some. Among 150,000 to 200,000 clones listed, 70% to 90% were seen once. The sequenced sample was peripheral blood. These receptors were obtained from a man younger than 35 with acute or convalescent COVID-19.

The V and J genes are TRBV14 and TRBJ2-3, with 7 bases lining up with TRBD1. The CDR3 has 14 amino acids. Per germline, CDR1 SGHDN and CDR2 FVKESK. V lost 3 bases to trimming and J lost 6 bases; unmatched junction nucleotides: 6. The CDR3 loop reads CASSHLGTEDTQYF. CDR3 DNA sequence: TGTGCCAGCAGCCATCTAGGGACAGAGGATACGCAGTATTTT. Together with reference TRBV14 and TRBJ2-3, the CDR3 gives the full variable domain: EAGVTQFPSHSVIEKGQTVTLRCDPISGHDNLYWYRRVMGKEIKFLLHFVKESKQDESGMPNNRFLAERTGGTYSTLKVQPAELEDSGVYFCASSHLGTEDTQYFGPGTRLTVL.

There are a few counts of this clone. V usage is TRBV4-2 and J usage is TRBJ2-3, with D perhaps TRBD2 (6 bases). Trimming cost V 0 bases and J 0 bases, with 16 bases left between them. The germline gives CDR1 LGHNA, CDR2 YNFKEQ. The CDR3 totals 18 residues. CDR3 sequence: CASSQEGGAGRSTDTQYF. For the CDR3, the DNA is TGTGCCAGCAGCCAAGAGGGGGGTGCGGGGCGTAGCACAGATACGCAGTATTTT.

The chain recombines TRBV27 with TRBJ2-3, with 10 bases that match TRBD1. CDR3 length equals 15 residues. The germline V gene has CDR1 MNHEY and CDR2 SMNVEV (reference sequence). V lost 2 bases to trimming and J lost 4 bases; unmatched junction nucleotides: 3. In DNA form, the CDR3 reads TGTGCCAGCAGTTTAGGGGGACAGGGGCCAGATACGCAGTATTTT. It encodes CASSLGGQGPDTQYF.

Written as DNA, the CDR3 is TGTGCCAGCAGCTTAGACCTGACAGGGACACCCCTCCACTTT. It translates to CASSLDLTGTPLHF. The rearrangement uses TRBV7-6 and TRBJ1-6; TRBD1 matches 7 bases. This CDR3 has 14 amino acids. The V gene's germline CDR1 is SGHVS and CDR2 FNYEAQ. Unmatched junction bases numbered 5, after V lost 1 base and J lost 11 bases.

The V gene is TRBV5-1, the J gene TRBJ2-3; 12 nucleotides line up with TRBD1. Germline V gene data show CDR1 as SGHRS and CDR2 as YFSETQ. The CDR3 has 16 amino acids. V lost 0 bases, J lost 5 bases, and 4 bases stayed unmatched. The CDR3 sequence: CASSLGDRGRGDTQYF. The CDR3 coding sequence is TGCGCCAGCAGCTTGGGGGACAGGGGGCGCGGAGATACGCAGTATTTT.

The CDR3 DNA is TGTGCCAGCAGTAGAGCGGGGGGCCTTCCAGATACGCAGTATTTT. Translation gives CASSRAGGLPDTQYF. The gene calls are TRBV27 and TRBJ2-3; 9 nucleotides agree with TRBD2. The CDR3 runs to 15 residues. Unmatched junction bases numbered 7, after V lost 5 bases and J lost 4 bases. CDR1 and CDR2 (germline): MNHEY, SMNVEV (reference sequence).

The rearrangement joins TRBV18 to TRBJ1-5; D is possibly TRBD1 (5 bases). V dropped 3 bases and J dropped 0 bases, with 9 bases sitting between them. The CDR3 is 15 amino acids. Germline CDR1 KGHSH, CDR2 LQKENI. This CDR3 reads CASSPGGSSNQPQHF. CDR3 sequence (DNA): TGTGCCAGCTCACCCGGGGGGTCTAGCAATCAGCCCCAGCATTTT.

In the case of this clone: A much larger clone differs by one base, so this may be a read error. Other DNA sequences from this sample encode an identical CDR3 as well. The chain employs TRBV19 and TRBJ1-5; D remains unclear. Germline V lookup: CDR1 LNHDA, CDR2 SQIVND (reference sequence). V gave up 3 bases and J gave up 3 bases, with 6 bases separating them. The CDR3 is made up of 13 amino acids. DNA of the CDR3: TGTGCCAGTAGTATTCAGATCAATCAGCCCCAGCATTTT. It yields the protein CASSIQINQPQHF.

This clone was seen just once. Other DNA variants within this sample encode the same CDR3. The chain employs TRBV19 and TRBJ2-2, with TRBD2 as a possible D gene (5 bases). Germline CDR1 is LNHDA and CDR2 is SQIVND (reference sequence). V gave up 3 bases and J gave up 1 base, with 6 bases separating them. The CDR3 extends over 14 amino acids. The CDR3 DNA reads TGTGCCAGTAGTATTCGGGGGAACACCGGGGAGCTGTTTTTT. It is translated as CASSIRGNTGELFF.